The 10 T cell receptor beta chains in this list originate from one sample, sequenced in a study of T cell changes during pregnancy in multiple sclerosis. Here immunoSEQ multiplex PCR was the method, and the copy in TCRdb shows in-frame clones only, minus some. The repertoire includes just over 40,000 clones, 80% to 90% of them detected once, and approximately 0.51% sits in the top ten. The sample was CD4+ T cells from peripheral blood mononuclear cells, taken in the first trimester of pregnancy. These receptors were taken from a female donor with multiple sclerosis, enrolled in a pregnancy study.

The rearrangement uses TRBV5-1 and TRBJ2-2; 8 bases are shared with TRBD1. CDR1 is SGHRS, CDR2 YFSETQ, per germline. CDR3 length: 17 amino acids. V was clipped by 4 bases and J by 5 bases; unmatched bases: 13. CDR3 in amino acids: CASSAVSLTGVTGELFF. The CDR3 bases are TGCGCCAGCAGCGCCGTGTCATTGACAGGGGTGACCGGGGAGCTGTTTTTT.

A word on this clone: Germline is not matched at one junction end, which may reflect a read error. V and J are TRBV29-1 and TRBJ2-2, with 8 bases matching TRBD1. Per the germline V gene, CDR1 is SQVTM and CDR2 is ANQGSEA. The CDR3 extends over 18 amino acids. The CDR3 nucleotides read TGCAGCGTTGAAGAGCAGGGGGCCTCGGGAGCAGACACCGGGAAGCTGTTTTTT. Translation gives CSVEEQGASGADTGKLFF.

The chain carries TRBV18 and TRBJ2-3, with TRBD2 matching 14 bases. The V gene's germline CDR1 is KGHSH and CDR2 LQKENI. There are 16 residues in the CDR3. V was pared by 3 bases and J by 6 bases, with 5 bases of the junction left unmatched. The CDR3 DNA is TGTGCCAGCTCACCGGGACTAGCGGGAGCGTTGGATACGCAGTATTTT. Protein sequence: CASSPGLAGALDTQYF.

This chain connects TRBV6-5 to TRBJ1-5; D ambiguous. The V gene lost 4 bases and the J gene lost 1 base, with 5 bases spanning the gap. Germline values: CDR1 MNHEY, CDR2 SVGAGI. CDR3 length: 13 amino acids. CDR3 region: CASSSRSNQPQHF. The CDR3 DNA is TGTGCCAGCAGTTCCCGGAGCAATCAGCCCCAGCATTTT.

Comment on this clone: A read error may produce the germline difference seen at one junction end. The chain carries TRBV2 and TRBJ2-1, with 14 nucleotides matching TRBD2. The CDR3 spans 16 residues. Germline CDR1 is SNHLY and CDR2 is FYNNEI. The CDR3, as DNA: TGTGCCAGCAGTGAAGCGGACCCTCGACTAGCGGGGGGGTTGGTCTTC. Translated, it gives CASSEADPRLAGGLVF.

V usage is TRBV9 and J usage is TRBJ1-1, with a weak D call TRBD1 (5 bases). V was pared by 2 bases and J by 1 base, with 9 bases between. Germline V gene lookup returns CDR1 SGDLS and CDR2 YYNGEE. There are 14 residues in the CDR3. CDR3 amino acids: CASSVGEANTEAFF. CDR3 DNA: TGTGCCAGCAGCGTGGGGGAGGCGAACACTGAAGCTTTCTTT.

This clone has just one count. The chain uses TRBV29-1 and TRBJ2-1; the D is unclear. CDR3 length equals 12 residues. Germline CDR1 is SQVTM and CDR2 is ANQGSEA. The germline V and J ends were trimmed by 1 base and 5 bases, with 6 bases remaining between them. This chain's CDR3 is CSVEALHNEQFF. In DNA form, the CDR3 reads TGCAGCGTTGAAGCCCTCCACAATGAGCAGTTCTTC.

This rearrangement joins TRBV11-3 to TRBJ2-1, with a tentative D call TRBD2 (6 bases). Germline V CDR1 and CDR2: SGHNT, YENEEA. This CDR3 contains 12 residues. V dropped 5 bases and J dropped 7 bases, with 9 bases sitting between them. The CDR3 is CASSPGGNEQFF. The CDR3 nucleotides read TGTGCCAGCAGCCCTGGGGGGAATGAGCAGTTCTTC.

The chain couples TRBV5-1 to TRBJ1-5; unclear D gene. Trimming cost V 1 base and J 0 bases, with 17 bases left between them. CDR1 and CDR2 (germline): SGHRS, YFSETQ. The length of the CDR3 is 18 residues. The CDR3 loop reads CASSLRSPTQFSNQPQHF. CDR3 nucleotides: TGCGCCAGCAGCTTGCGTTCCCCAACACAGTTTAGCAATCAGCCCCAGCATTTT.

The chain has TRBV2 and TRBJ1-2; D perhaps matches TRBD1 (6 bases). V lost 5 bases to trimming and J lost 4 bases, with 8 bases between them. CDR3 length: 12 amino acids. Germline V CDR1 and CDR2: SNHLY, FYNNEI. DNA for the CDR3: TGTGCCAGCAGTCAGGGGTTCTATGGCTACACCTTC. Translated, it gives CASSQGFYGYTF.